These 19 T cell receptor beta chains share one sample of origin, sequenced in a study of shared clonotypes between healthy human individuals. Libraries were prepared by immunoSEQ multiplex PCR; TCRdb keeps only in-frame clonotypes and omits some of them. The repertoire includes under 2,500,000 clones, under 97% of them detected once, and around 0.13% sits in the top ten. The sequenced sample was naive CD4+ T cells sorted from blood. Subset here: CD45RA+ positively selected. All receptors come from a man younger than 35 in good health.

The rearrangement joins TRBV5-1 to TRBJ2-5; the match to TRBD2 covers 7 bases. The CDR3 has 15 amino acids. Germline V gene sequence: CDR1 SGHRS, CDR2 YFSETQ. Trimming took 3 bases from V and 2 from J; bases not matched to a gene: 7. CDR3 region: CASSSTSEGQETQYF. Written as DNA, the CDR3 is TGCGCCAGCAGCTCAACTAGCGAGGGGCAAGAGACCCAGTACTTC.

V usage is TRBV5-1 and J usage is TRBJ2-2; D gene uncertain. The CDR3 loop spans 16 amino acids. Trimming took 2 bases from V and 0 from J, leaving 11 bases between them. In germline, CDR1 is SGHRS, CDR2 YFSETQ. CDR3 sequence (DNA): TGCGCCAGCAGCTTAGGAACCGCCACGAACACCGGGGAGCTGTTTTTT. This translates into CASSLGTATNTGELFF.

The chain employs TRBV6-4 and TRBJ1-1; the D gene is possibly TRBD1 (5 bases). With 8 bases removed from V and 0 bases from J, the gap between germline ends came to 13 bases. Germline V gene sequence: CDR1 MRHNA, CDR2 SNTAGT. The CDR3 totals 14 residues. CDR3 sequence reads: CASADTNMNTEAFF. The CDR3 nucleotides are TGTGCCAGCGCGGACACAAACATGAACACTGAAGCTTTCTTT.

The CDR3 loop is CAILEAVSGTQYF. The CDR3 DNA follows: TGTGCCATCTTAGAAGCAGTTAGCGGGACCCAGTACTTC. This sequence joins TRBV28 and TRBJ2-5; TRBD2 is a possible D gene (6 bases). With 10 bases removed from V and 7 bases from J, the gap between germline ends came to 19 bases. The germline V gene encodes CDR1 MDHEN and CDR2 SYDVKM. The CDR3 covers 13 residues.

V and J are TRBV12-5 and TRBJ1-2, with no clear D. Germline V gene lookup returns CDR1 LGHNT and CDR2 FRNRAP. Trimming shortened V by 2 bases and J by 7 bases, and 23 bases separated the two germline ends. There are 17 residues in the CDR3. In nucleotides, the CDR3 is TGTGCTAGTGGTTTGATTAGGGAAAGAGCGGAGAGGGCTGGCTACACCTTC. It encodes CASGLIRERAERAGYTF.

This sequence joins TRBV4-1 and TRBJ2-5; 10 positions agree with TRBD2. From germline, CDR1 is MGHRA and CDR2 YSYEKL. J gave up 6 bases and V 3 bases, and 13 bases lay outside the gene matches. There are 17 residues in the CDR3. The CDR3 region is CASSQDHLAGVMKTQYF. The CDR3 DNA reads TGCGCCAGCAGCCAGGATCACCTAGCGGGAGTCATGAAGACCCAGTACTTC.

This chain links TRBV6-1 with TRBJ1-5; D is possibly TRBD1 (5 bases). Looked up from germline, CDR1 is MNHNS and CDR2 is SASEGT. CDR3 length equals 13 residues. Trimming took 7 bases from V and 7 from J, leaving 14 bases between them. The CDR3 nucleotides read TGTGCCAGCAATCCCGGGGCGAGACAGCCCCAGCATTTT. Protein product: CASNPGARQPQHF.

The gene calls are TRBV29-1 and TRBJ2-7, with D perhaps TRBD1 or TRBD2 (6 bases each). Germline V CDR1 and CDR2: SQVTM, ANQGSEA. This CDR3 has 11 amino acids. V lost 0 bases to trimming and J lost 10 bases, with 10 bases between them. The CDR3 nucleotides are TGCAGCGTTGAAGATCTGGGGGGCCAGTACTTC. This codes for CSVEDLGGQYF.

V and J are TRBV5-1 and TRBJ2-7; D might be TRBD2 (6 bases). CDR1 SGHRS and CDR2 YFSETQ come from the germline V gene. This CDR3 comprises 15 residues. V was pared by 0 bases and J by 2 bases, with 12 bases between. The CDR3 coding sequence is TGCGCCAGCAGCTTGGGCCCGGGACTTGCCTACGAGCAGTACTTC. It yields the protein CASSLGPGLAYEQYF.

The gene calls are TRBV6-1 and TRBJ2-2, with a possible D match to TRBD1 (5 bases). This CDR3 spans 14 amino acids. Germline V gene sequence: CDR1 MNHNS, CDR2 SASEGT. Trimming removed 4 bases at V and 6 bases at J, with 12 bases between. CDR3 sequence: CASSGQTVSGELFF. DNA for the CDR3: TGTGCCAGCAGTGGTCAGACAGTGTCCGGGGAGCTGTTTTTT.

This clone was recorded once. The chain has TRBV7-2 and TRBJ2-1, with 8 bases lining up with TRBD2. V was clipped by 5 bases and J by 8 bases; unmatched bases: 8. The length of the CDR3 is 14 residues. Germline V lookup: CDR1 SGHTA, CDR2 FQGNSA. The CDR3 DNA reads TGTGCCAGCAGCGCGGCCGGGACTAGAGATGAGCAGTTCTTC. Translation gives CASSAAGTRDEQFF.

The rearrangement links TRBV7-2 to TRBJ1-5; D might be TRBD1 (5 bases). The CDR3 is 15 residues long. CDR1 and CDR2 (germline): SGHTA, FQGNSA. The V end was cut by 0 bases, the J end by 3 bases, with 9 bases between. The CDR3 DNA is TGTGCCAGCAGCTTAGCATCAGGGAACAATCAGCCCCAGCATTTT. This sequence encodes CASSLASGNNQPQHF.

This rearrangement joins TRBV28 to TRBJ1-1; D might be TRBD1 (6 bases). The CDR3 has 14 residues. Germline CDR1 is MDHEN and CDR2 is SYDVKM. V was pared by 5 bases and J by 1 base, with 11 bases between. The CDR3 coding sequence is TGTGCCAGCAGTCCGGGACAAAGGAACACTGAAGCTTTCTTT. Its translation: CASSPGQRNTEAFF.

This chain joins TRBV5-6 and TRBJ1-4, with 8 bases that match TRBD1. Trimming at V came to 2 bases and at J to 3 bases, leaving 3 bases not matched to a gene. This CDR3 has 15 amino acids. Germline V CDR1 and CDR2: SGHDT, YYEEEE. CDR3 sequence reads: CASSFLTGANEKLFF. Here the CDR3 DNA reads TGTGCCAGCAGCTTCTTGACAGGGGCTAATGAAAAACTGTTTTTT.

The chain recombines TRBV6-1 with TRBJ2-7; the D is unclear. CDR3 length: 15 amino acids. V was clipped by 3 bases and J by 0 bases, with 12 bases between them. Germline CDR1 and CDR2: MNHNS and SASEGT. DNA of the CDR3: TGTGCCAGCAGTGATACAGAGACTCTCTCCTACGAGCAGTACTTC. Its translation: CASSDTETLSYEQYF.

This clone was detected a few times. V gene TRBV4-1 combines with J gene TRBJ1-5; the D is unclear. The V end lost 3 bases, the J end lost 9 bases, and 9 bases lay between the germline ends. This CDR3 has 12 residues. Germline V CDR1 and CDR2: MGHRA, YSYEKL. For the CDR3, the DNA is TGCGCCAGCAGCCAGACCCCCGGGCCCCAGCATTTT. It yields the protein CASSQTPGPQHF.

The V call is TRBV5-1, the J call TRBJ1-1; no firm D call. Deletions cut 1 base from V and 9 bases from J, with 16 bases between. The CDR3 spans 14 residues. Germline V gene lookup returns CDR1 SGHRS and CDR2 YFSETQ. CDR3 sequence: CASSLTLRDLQAFF. In DNA form, the CDR3 reads TGCGCCAGCAGCTTGACATTGCGCGATCTTCAAGCTTTCTTT.

A word on this clone: Other DNA sequences in this specimen translate into the identical CDR3. V and J are TRBV30 and TRBJ2-7, with D uncertain. V was shortened by 2 bases and J by 2 bases, with 4 bases between the two germline ends. The CDR3 is 11 amino acids. Germline CDR1 reads GTSNPN; CDR2 reads SVGIG (reference sequence). The CDR3 spells CAWSRTYEQYF. The DNA for the CDR3 is TGTGCCTGGAGTAGGACCTACGAGCAGTACTTC.

DNA for the CDR3: TGCGCCAGCAGCCTGGGCCTAGGGGCTGAAGCTTTCTTT. Amino acid sequence: CASSLGLGAEAFF. The chain recombines TRBV4-1 with TRBJ1-1; D is possibly TRBD1 (5 bases). The CDR3 has 13 amino acids. Trimming removed 4 bases at V and 6 bases at J, with 12 bases between. From germline, CDR1 is MGHRA and CDR2 YSYEKL.